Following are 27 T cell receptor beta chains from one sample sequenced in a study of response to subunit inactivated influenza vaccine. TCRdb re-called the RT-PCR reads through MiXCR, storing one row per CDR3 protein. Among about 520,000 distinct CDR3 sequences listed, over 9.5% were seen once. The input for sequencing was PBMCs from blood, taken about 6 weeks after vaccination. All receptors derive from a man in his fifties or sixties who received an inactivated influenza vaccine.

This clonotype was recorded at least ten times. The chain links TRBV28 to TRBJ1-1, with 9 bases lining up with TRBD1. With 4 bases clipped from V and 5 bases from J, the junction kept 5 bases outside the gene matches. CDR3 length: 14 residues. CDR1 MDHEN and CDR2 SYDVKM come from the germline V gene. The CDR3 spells CASSWGQGLTEAFF. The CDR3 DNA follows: TGTGCCAGCAGTTGGGGACAGGGCTTGACTGAAGCTTTCTTT.

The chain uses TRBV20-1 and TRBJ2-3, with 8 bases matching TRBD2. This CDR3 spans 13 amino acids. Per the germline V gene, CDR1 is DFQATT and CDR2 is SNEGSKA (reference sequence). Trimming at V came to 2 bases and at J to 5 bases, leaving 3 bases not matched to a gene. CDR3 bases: TGCAGTGCTAGACCCAGCGGGAGAGATACGCAGTATTTT. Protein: CSARPSGRDTQYF.

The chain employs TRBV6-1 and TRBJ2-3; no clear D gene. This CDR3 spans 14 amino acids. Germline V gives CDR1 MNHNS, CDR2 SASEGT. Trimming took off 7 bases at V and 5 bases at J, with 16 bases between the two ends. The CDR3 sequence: CASTIRSTRDTQYF. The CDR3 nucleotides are TGTGCCAGCACCATCCGGTCCACGAGAGATACGCAGTATTTT.

CDR3 sequence reads: CASSLAEAVETQYF. The DNA for the CDR3 is TGTGCCAGCAGCTTAGCGGAGGCGGTAGAGACCCAGTACTTC. The rearrangement links TRBV7-8 to TRBJ2-5; D is possibly TRBD2 (5 bases). V lost 0 bases to trimming and J lost 4 bases, with 9 bases between them. Germline V gene sequence: CDR1 SGHVS, CDR2 FQNEAQ. This CDR3 is 14 amino acids long.

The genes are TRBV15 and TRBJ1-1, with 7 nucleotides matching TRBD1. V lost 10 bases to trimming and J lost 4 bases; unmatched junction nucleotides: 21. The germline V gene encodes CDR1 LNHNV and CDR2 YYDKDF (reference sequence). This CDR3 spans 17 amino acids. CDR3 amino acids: CANLRKAITGVGTEAFF. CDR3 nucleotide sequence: TGTGCCAACTTAAGGAAGGCGATTACAGGGGTCGGCACTGAAGCTTTCTTT.

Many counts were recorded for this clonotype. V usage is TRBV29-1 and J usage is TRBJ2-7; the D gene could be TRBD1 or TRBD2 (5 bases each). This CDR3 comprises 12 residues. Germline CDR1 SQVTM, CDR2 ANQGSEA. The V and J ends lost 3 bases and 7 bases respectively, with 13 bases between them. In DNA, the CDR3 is TGCAGCGTTGATCAGGGCCGGGATGAGCAGTACTTC. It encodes CSVDQGRDEQYF.

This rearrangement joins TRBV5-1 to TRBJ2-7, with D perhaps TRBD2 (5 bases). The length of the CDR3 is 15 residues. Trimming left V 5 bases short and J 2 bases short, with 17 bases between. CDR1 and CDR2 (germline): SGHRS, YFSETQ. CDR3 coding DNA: TGCGCCAGCAGACCCGTGGGATCCGGGGCCTACGAGCAGTACTTC. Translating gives CASRPVGSGAYEQYF.

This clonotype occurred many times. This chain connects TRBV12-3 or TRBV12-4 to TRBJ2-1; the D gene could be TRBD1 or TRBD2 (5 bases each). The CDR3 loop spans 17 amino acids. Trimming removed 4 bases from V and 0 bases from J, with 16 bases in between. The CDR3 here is CASSSPTAGSSYNEQFF. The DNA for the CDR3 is TGTGCCAGCAGTTCCCCCACTGCAGGGAGCTCCTACAATGAGCAGTTCTTC.

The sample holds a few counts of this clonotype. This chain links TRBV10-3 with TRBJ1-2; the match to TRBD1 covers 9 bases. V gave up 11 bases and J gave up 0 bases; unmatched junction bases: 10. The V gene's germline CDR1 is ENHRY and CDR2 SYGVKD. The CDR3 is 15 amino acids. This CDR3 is CASRQGGQANYGYTF. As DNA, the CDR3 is TGTGCCTCGAGACAGGGGGGCCAGGCTAACTATGGCTACACCTTC.

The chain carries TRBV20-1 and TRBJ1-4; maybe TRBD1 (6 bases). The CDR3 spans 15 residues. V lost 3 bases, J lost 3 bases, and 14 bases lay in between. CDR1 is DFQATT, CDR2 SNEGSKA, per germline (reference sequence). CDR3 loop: CSARGLRGANEKLFF. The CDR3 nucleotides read TGCAGTGCTAGGGGCCTCAGGGGTGCTAATGAAAAACTGTTTTTT.

CDR3 region: CASSPPSGSTDTQYF. The CDR3 DNA follows: TGTGCCAGCAGCCCCCCTAGCGGGAGTACAGATACGCAGTATTTT. The chain links TRBV5-4 to TRBJ2-3, with 10 bases lining up with TRBD2. Germline assignment: CDR1 SGHNT and CDR2 YYREEE (reference sequence). The CDR3 spans 15 residues. Germline trimming cut 4 bases from V and 3 bases from J; bases unmatched to any gene: 5.

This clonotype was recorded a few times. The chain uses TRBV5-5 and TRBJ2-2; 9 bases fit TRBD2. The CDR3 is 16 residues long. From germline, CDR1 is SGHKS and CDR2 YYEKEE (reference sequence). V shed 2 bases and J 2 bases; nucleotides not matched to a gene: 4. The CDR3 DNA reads TGTGCCAGCAGCTTTAGCGGGGGACGTAACACCGGGGAGCTGTTTTTT. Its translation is CASSFSGGRNTGELFF.

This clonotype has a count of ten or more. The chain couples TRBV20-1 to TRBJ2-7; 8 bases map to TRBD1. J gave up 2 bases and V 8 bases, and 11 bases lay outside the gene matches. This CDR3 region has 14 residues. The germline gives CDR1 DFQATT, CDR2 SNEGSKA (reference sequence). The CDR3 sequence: CSCERQGTTYEQYF. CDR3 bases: TGCAGTTGCGAACGACAGGGGACCACCTACGAGCAGTACTTC.

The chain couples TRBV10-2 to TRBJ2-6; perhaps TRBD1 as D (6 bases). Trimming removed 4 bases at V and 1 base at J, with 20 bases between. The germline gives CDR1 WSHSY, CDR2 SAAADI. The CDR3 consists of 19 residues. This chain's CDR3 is CASSAYSSGERSGANVLTF. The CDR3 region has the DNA TGCGCCAGCAGTGCATATTCCTCAGGGGAAAGATCTGGGGCCAACGTCCTGACTTTC.

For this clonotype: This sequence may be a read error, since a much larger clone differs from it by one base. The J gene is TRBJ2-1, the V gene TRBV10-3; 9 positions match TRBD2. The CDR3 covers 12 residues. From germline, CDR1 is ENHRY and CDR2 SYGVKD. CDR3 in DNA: TGTGCCATCACTAGCGGGACTAATGTGCAGTTCTTC. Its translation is CAITSGTNVQFF.

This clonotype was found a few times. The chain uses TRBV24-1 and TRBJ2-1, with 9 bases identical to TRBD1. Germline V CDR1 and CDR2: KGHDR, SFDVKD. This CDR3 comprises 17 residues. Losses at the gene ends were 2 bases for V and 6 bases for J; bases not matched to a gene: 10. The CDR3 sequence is CATSDSSGTGIINEQFF. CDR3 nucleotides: TGTGCCACCAGTGATTCATCCGGGACAGGGATCATCAATGAGCAGTTCTTC.

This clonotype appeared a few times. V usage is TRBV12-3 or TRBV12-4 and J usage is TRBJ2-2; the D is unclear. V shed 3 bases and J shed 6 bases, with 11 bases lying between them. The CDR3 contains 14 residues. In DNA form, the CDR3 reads TGTGCCAGCAGTTTGAGTGGGTTGGCCGGGGAGCTGTTTTTT. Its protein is CASSLSGLAGELFF.

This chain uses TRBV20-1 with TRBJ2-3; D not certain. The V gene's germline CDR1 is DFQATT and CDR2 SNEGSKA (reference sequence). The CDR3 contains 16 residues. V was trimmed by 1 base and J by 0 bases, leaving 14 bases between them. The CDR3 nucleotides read TGCAGTGCTAGAGCCACTCCCCGAGTAAGCACAGATACGCAGTATTTT. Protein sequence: CSARATPRVSTDTQYF.

The CDR3 protein is CASSGPYRDRVPNEKLFF. CDR3 coding DNA: TGTGCCAGCAGTGGCCCATACCGGGACAGGGTACCTAATGAAAAACTGTTTTTT. The gene calls are TRBV2 and TRBJ1-4; 9 bases match TRBD1. V was clipped by 4 bases and J by 3 bases; unmatched bases: 12. The CDR3 loop spans 18 amino acids. CDR1 and CDR2 from the germline V gene are SNHLY and FYNNEI.

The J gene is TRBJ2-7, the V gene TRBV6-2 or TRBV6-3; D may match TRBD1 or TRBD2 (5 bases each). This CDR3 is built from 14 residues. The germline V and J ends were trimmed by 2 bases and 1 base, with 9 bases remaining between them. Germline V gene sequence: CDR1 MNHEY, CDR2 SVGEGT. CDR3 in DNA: TGTGCCAGCAGTTACGAGGGGTTGTCCTACGAGCAGTACTTC. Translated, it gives CASSYEGLSYEQYF.

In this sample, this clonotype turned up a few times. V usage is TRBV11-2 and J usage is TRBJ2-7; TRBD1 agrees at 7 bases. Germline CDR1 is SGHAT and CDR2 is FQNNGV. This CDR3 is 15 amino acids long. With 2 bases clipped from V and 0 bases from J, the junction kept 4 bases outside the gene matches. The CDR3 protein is CASSLWGQSSYEQYF. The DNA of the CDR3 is TGTGCCAGCAGCTTATGGGGACAGAGCTCCTACGAGCAGTACTTC.

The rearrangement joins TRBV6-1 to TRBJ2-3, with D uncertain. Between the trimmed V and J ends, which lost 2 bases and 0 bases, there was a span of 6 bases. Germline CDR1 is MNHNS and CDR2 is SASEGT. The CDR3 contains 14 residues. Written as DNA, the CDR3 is TGTGCCAGCAGTGAAACAGCGAGCACAGATACGCAGTATTTT. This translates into CASSETASTDTQYF.

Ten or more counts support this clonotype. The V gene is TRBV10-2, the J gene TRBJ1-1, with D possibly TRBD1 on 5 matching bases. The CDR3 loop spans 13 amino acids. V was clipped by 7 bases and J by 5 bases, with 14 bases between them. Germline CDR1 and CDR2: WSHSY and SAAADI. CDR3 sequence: CASMAGGGTEAFF. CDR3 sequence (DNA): TGCGCCAGCATGGCGGGGGGAGGGACTGAAGCTTTCTTT.

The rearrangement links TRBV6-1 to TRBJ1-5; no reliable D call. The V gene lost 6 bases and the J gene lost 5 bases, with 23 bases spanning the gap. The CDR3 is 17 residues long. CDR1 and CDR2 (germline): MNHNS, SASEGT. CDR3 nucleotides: TGTGCCAGCAGATCCCATCCAGTTGGACGGTGGGATCAGCCCCAGCATTTT. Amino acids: CASRSHPVGRWDQPQHF.

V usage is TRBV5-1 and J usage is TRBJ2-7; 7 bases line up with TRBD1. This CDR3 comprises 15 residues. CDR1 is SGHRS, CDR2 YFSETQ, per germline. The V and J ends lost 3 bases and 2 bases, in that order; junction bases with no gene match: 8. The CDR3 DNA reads TGCGCCAGCAGCTCCCCGGACAGGCCCCCCTACGAGCAGTACTTC. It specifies CASSSPDRPPYEQYF.

CDR3: CSVEMGTSGGSSSYEQYF. The CDR3 bases are TGCAGCGTCGAAATGGGGACTAGCGGGGGCTCCAGCTCCTACGAGCAGTACTTC. This chain connects TRBV29-1 to TRBJ2-7; TRBD2 matches at 14 bases. The CDR3 has 18 amino acids. Germline loops: CDR1 SQVTM, CDR2 ANQGSEA. The V gene end was trimmed by 6 bases and the J gene end by 0 bases; junction bases not matched to a gene: 13.

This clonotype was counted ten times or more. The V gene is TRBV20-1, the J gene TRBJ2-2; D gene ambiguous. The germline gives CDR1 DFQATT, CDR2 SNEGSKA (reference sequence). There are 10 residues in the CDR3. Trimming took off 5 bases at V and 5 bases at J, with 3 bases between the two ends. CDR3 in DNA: TGCAGTGCTTTGACCGGGGAGCTGTTTTTT. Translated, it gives CSALTGELFF.